This record looks at one TCR beta chain sequence and its context. What it binds is not known. Sequencing used immunoSEQ multiplex PCR; TCRdb keeps in-frame clones, though not all of them. The sample records 300,000 to 400,000 clones, around nine tenths being singletons. The treatment was: some 20 received Ad26.COV2.S at low or high dose, single or two shots; roughly 5 received placebo; per-sample allocation not given. Specimens were obtained on day 63 following the first vaccine or placebo injection. Recruitment in Boston yielded a donor of adult age, 18-55 years. This CDR3 comprises 16 residues. Germline V gene data show CDR1 as MDHEN and CDR2 as SYDVKM. The V and J ends lost 5 bases and 0 bases respectively, with 14 bases between them. This sample is part of a study of Ad26.COV2.S vaccination and SARS-CoV-2 variants. Overall study findings and caveats: Those who received the vaccine showed greater spike-specific TCR breadth than those given placebo. From the TCR breadth and depth analyses, total T cell responses may have been underestimated.

This TCR was recovered from a person aged 18-65 years who received the Ad26.COV2.S COVID-19 vaccine or a placebo. This chain uses TRBV28 with TRBJ1-3, with no clear D. This sample comprised peripheral blood, obtained in a trial of Ad26.COV2.S vaccine versus placebo. For the CDR3, the DNA is TGTGCCAGCAGTACACCGGCCCAGAGCTCTGGAAACACCATATATTTT. Translating gives CASSTPAQSSGNTIYF.